The clone carrying this T cell receptor beta chain was counted at least ten times. What it recognizes is unknown. The data belong to a study of glioma-infiltrating T cells. Study-level points and caveats: Tissue-blood divergence was below expectation in non-neoplastic patients, above in gliomas. Only very few CDR3 sequences appeared in both tissue and blood.

Using RNA template, CDR3s of TCR alpha and beta were amplified with iRepertoire arm-PCR. One-step reverse transcription and amplification started from approximately 100-400 ng of tissue mRNA or PBMC total RNA. Using its own MiXCR run on the multiplex PCR reads, TCRdb lists one record per CDR3 protein. The sample includes about 94,000 distinct CDR3 sequences, about 25% of them seen just once. This TCR derives from a human donor with low-grade glioma or glioblastoma, undergoing nonglioma brain surgery, or in good health (not recorded which). Sequencing was carried out using glioma tissue, nonneoplastic brain tissue, or PBMCs (not recorded which).

The CDR3 here is CASSPFYPRLRDGGLHYGYTF. In nucleotides, the CDR3 is TGTGCCAGCAGTCCCTTCTACCCGCGTTTGAGGGATGGTGGGCTGCATTATGGCTACACCTTC. J is TRBJ1-2 and V is TRBV6-1; no clear D gene. Germline V gives CDR1 MNHNS, CDR2 SASEGT. CDR3 length equals 21 residues. The V gene lost 5 bases and the J gene lost 5 bases, with 36 bases spanning the gap.